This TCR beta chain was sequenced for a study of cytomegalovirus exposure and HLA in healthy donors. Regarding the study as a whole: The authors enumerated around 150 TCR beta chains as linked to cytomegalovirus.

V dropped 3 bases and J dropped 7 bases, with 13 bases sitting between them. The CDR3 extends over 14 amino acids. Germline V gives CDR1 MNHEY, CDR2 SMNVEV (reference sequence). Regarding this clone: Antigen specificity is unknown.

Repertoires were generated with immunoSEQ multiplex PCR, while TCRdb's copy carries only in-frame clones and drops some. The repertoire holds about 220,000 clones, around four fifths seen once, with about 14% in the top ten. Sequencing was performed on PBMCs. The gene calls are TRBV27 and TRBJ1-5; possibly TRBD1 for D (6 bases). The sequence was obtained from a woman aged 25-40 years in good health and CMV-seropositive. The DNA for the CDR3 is TGTGCCAGCAGTTTTCAGGGGTCGGACCAGCCCCAGCATTTT. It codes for CASSFQGSDQPQHF.